This TCR beta chain originates from a study of somatic mutations in cytotoxic T cells in rheumatoid arthritis. General study results and limits: Within 8 of 65 patients, the single biggest CD8+ clone made up more than 20% of CD8+ cells. Within the rheumatoid arthritis patients, CD8+ clonality went up as age increased (Spearman r ~ 0.49). The same was not true of the healthy controls.

To note about this clone: Its antigen is not known.

This CDR3 has 14 residues. The germline V gene has CDR1 SEHNR and CDR2 FQNEAQ (reference sequence). The V end lost 5 bases, the J end lost 2 bases, and 9 bases lay between the germline ends. Only in-frame clones appear in the TCRdb table, and some are missing; sequencing was by immunoSEQ multiplex PCR. Of around 23,000 clones listed, roughly 70% are singletons. Researchers isolated CD4+ and CD8+ cells by positive magnetic bead selection and then checked their purity by flow cytometry. V and J are TRBV7-9 and TRBJ1-4; D gene uncertain. Specimen: CD8+ T cells sorted from blood. The sequence was collected from a woman under 30 in good health. In DNA, the CDR3 is TGTGCCAGCAGCATGGTACGGACTAATGAAAAACTGTTTTTT. Translation: CASSMVRTNEKLFF.